The count of the clone carrying this T cell receptor (beta chain) is one. What it recognizes is unknown. PCR amplification relied on 60 Vbeta primers (plus 13 Jbeta primers). Sequenced by immunoSEQ multiplex PCR; TCRdb stores in-frame clones only, minus some. The sample consists of 55,000 to 70,000 clones, 75% to 90% of them appearing once. This specimen comes from a study of cytomegalovirus exposure and HLA in healthy donors. This CDR3 comprises 15 residues. V shed 10 bases, J shed 9 bases, and the junction held 15 bases outside the gene matches. CDR1 LNHDA and CDR2 SQIVND come from the germline V gene (reference sequence). Broader study findings: According to reports, the classifier identified cytomegalovirus status with high specificity and sensitivity.

Donors likely had unrecorded immune exposures despite being nominally healthy when sampled. The TCR sequence derives from a woman in her thirties or forties in good health and CMV-seronegative. This sequence joins TRBV19 and TRBJ2-1, with 10 bases that match TRBD2. The sequenced sample consisted of PBMCs. The CDR3 reads CATNRGSGRAREQFF. The DNA for the CDR3 is TGTGCCACAAACAGAGGGAGCGGGAGGGCCCGTGAGCAGTTCTTC.